This TCR beta chain was documented in a study of blood T cell repertoires in COVID-19. Study-wide context: Samples came from the United States, Italy and Spain, spanning acute and convalescent COVID-19.

As regards this clone: This sample also contains other DNA sequences that code for the same CDR3.

This CDR3 has 14 amino acids. Germline assignment: CDR1 SGHRS and CDR2 YFSETQ. V was clipped by 0 bases and J by 0 bases, with 6 bases between them. In the 2 weeks before study entry, exposed participants met a COVID-19 case, which was PCR-confirmed or clinician-diagnosed. Method: immunoSEQ multiplex PCR; TCRdb's copy keeps in-frame clones and lacks some. The data show 400,000 to 500,000 clones, approximately 90% seen once. Sequencing was carried out using PBMCs or T cells enriched from blood (not recorded which). The clonotype comes from a woman between 18 and 29 years old who had been exposed to COVID-19. The genes are TRBV5-1 and TRBJ1-1; D is ambiguous. For the CDR3, the DNA is TGCGCCAGCAGCTTGGGGCAGGTGAACACTGAAGCTTTCTTT. The encoded protein is CASSLGQVNTEAFF.